This note documents a single TCR beta chain sequence. Antigen: not known. Researchers ran the PCR with 60 Vbeta and 13 Jbeta primers. Some clones are missing from TCRdb's copy, which holds only in-frame ones; the method was immunoSEQ multiplex PCR. The data show about 140,000 clones, just under 85% seen once. This sample is drawn from a study of cytomegalovirus exposure and HLA in healthy donors. Regarding the study as a whole: When a later analysis was performed, an Asian-associated ancestry cluster reportedly had fewer N-insertions than the approximately 600-donor mean. Most TCR beta V segments were productive about 87% or about 30% of the time in an earlier analysis.

This CDR3 region has 16 residues. Germline V gene lookup returns CDR1 SEHNR and CDR2 FQNEAQ (reference sequence). Trimming cost V 4 bases and J 1 base, with 11 bases left between them. What was sequenced was PBMCs. The chain has TRBV7-9 and TRBJ2-6, with D maybe TRBD1 (6 bases). The TCR originated in a woman aged 60-70 years in good health and CMV-seropositive. The CDR3 loop reads CASSSKGGSGANVLTF. The CDR3 nucleotides read TGTGCCAGCAGCTCCAAAGGGGGTTCTGGGGCCAACGTCCTGACTTTC.